The subject of this entry is one T cell receptor (beta chain). Antigen unknown. Germline V gene lookup returns CDR1 SGHNT and CDR2 YYREEE (reference sequence). Deletions cut 0 bases from V and 4 bases from J, with 8 bases between. The CDR3 has 15 residues. The sample comes from a study of OX40 agonist ivuxolimab in advanced cancers. Study background: An agonistic anti-OX40 (CD134) antibody, ivuxolimab, was used to treat the patients. Three individuals attained partial responses, comprising one hepatocellular carcinoma case and two cutaneous melanoma cases. Study-wide findings and caveats: The average count of expanded clones was higher among CD8+ T cells than among CD4+.

The assay was immunoSEQ multiplex PCR, and TCRdb's table has in-frame clones only and misses some. Of 40,000 to 65,000 clones listed, over 75% are singletons. The source material was CD4+ or CD8+ T cells sorted from blood, sampled in a trial of the OX40 agonist ivuxolimab. This sequence was found in an adult with an advanced solid tumor such as melanoma, head and neck, liver or kidney cancer. The rearrangement uses TRBV5-4 and TRBJ2-6; D is unclear. For the CDR3, the DNA is TGTGCCAGCAGCTTGGGGGCACCGGGGGCCAACGTCCTGACTTTC. Translation: CASSLGAPGANVLTF.